This TCR beta chain was recovered during a study of tumor and adjacent non-tumor tissue in lung cancer. TCRbeta libraries were built with three rounds of nested PCR, modified from ARM-PCR. A single record per CDR3 protein comes from TCRdb applying MiXCR to the multiplex PCR reads. The table shows about 200,000 distinct CDR3 sequences, with 60% to 75% occurring only once. This sample's RNA came from whole unsorted tissue. The CDR3 runs to 14 residues. After removal of 1 base from V and 15 bases from J, the junction contained 11 bases not matched to a gene. CDR1 is MGHRA, CDR2 YSYEKL, per germline. This clonotype originated in a man between 60 and 75 years old with non-small cell lung cancer. The V and J genes are TRBV4-1 and TRBJ1-5, with 8 bases that match TRBD1. Sequenced input: lung tumor tissue. The CDR3 DNA follows: TGCGCCAGCAGCCAAGTCACTTCCGGGACAGGATGGCATTTT. This codes for CASSQVTSGTGWHF.